These 6 T cell receptor beta chains were all obtained from the same sample, sequenced in a study of cytomegalovirus exposure and HLA in healthy donors (dated by TCRdb to the late 2010s). Library construction relied on the immunoSEQ multiplex PCR assay. For the multiplex PCR, a mixture combining 60 forward primers for TCR Vbeta segments and 13 reverse primers for TCR Jbeta segments was used. The clones in this table, taken by TCRdb from immuneACCESS, are in-frame only. Not every clone is retained; where verified, under half of the shortfall comes from an unresolved V gene, and the cause of the rest is unknown. The sample records 80,000 or so clones, roughly 75% of which are singletons. The ten largest clones add up to roughly 7.2% of the sample. Sequenced input: PBMCs. Receptor source: a woman between 40 and 55 years old in good health and CMV-seronegative.

The genes are TRBV6-5 and TRBJ1-1; D gene unclear. With 6 bases removed from V and 4 bases from J, the gap between germline ends came to 12 bases. Germline V gene data show CDR1 as MNHEY and CDR2 as SVGAGI. The CDR3 length is 13 residues. The CDR3 region is CASRAMGSTEAFF. CDR3 in DNA: TGTGCCAGCAGGGCTATGGGGAGCACTGAAGCTTTCTTT.

The CDR3 DNA follows: TGTGCCAGCAGTTACGGGCAGAATAATGAAAAACTGTTTTTT. It specifies CASSYGQNNEKLFF. V gene TRBV6-6 combines with J gene TRBJ1-4; D is ambiguous. Germline CDR1 and CDR2: MNHNY and SVGAGI (reference sequence). The CDR3 totals 14 residues. The germline V and J ends were trimmed by 2 bases and 4 bases, with 8 bases remaining between them.

V is TRBV10-3 and J is TRBJ2-1; TRBD2 might be the D (6 bases). The CDR3 loop spans 20 amino acids. The germline V and J ends were trimmed by 3 bases and 0 bases, with 24 bases remaining between them. Germline V gene lookup returns CDR1 ENHRY and CDR2 SYGVKD. CDR3 in amino acids: CAISDLAFDPVTSSYNEQFF. The CDR3 nucleotides read TGTGCCATCAGTGACCTAGCGTTCGATCCCGTAACGAGCTCCTACAATGAGCAGTTCTTC.

The chain couples TRBV19 to TRBJ2-1; D may be TRBD1 (5 bases). From germline, CDR1 is LNHDA and CDR2 SQIVND (reference sequence). The ends were cut back, 6 bases at V and 3 bases at J, with 9 bases in the middle. The CDR3 is made up of 13 amino acids. In DNA form, the CDR3 reads TGTGCCAGTAGCCTGACAGACTACAATGAGCAGTTCTTC. This sequence encodes CASSLTDYNEQFF. Drawing the rest from reference TRBV19 and TRBJ2-1, the complete variable domain is DGGITQSPKYLFRKEGQNVTLSCEQNLNHDAMYWYRQDPGQGLRLIYYSQIVNDFQKGDIAEGYSVSREKKESFPLTVTSAQKNPTAFYLCASSLTDYNEQFFGPGTRLTVL.

The chain combines TRBV5-1 with TRBJ2-4; D is possibly TRBD1 (5 bases). This CDR3 has 16 amino acids. Germline lookup yields CDR1 SGHRS and CDR2 YFSETQ. Trimming took off 0 bases at V and 5 bases at J, with 15 bases between the two ends. In DNA, the CDR3 is TGCGCCAGCAGCTTGGGACAGTCCCCTTTCCAAAACATTCAGTACTTC. Translated, it gives CASSLGQSPFQNIQYF.

This chain links TRBV7-3 with TRBJ2-7, with 9 bases matching TRBD2. CDR1 and CDR2 (germline): SGHTA, FQGTGA. V was clipped by 0 bases and J by 5 bases; unmatched bases: 11. The CDR3 covers 17 residues. DNA of the CDR3: TGTGCCAGCAGCTTAACCCCCGCTAGCGGGGTTCTCCACGAGCAGTACTTC. Translation: CASSLTPASGVLHEQYF.